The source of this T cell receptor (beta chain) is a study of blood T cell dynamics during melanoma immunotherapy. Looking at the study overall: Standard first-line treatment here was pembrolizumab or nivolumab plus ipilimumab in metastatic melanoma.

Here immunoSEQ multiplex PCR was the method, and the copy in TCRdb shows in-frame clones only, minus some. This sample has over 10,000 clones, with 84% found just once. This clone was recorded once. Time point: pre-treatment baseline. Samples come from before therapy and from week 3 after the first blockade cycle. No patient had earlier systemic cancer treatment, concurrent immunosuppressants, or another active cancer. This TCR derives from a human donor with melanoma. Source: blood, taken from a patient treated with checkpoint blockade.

The CDR3 nucleotides are TGTGCCAGCAGGGAACAGGGGGTCAGGGGCTACACCTTC. Translation: CASREQGVRGYTF. The chain combines TRBV28 with TRBJ1-2; 8 bases match TRBD1. After removal of 6 bases from V and 8 bases from J, the junction contained 8 bases not matched to a gene. Germline V CDR1 and CDR2: MDHEN, SYDVKM. The CDR3 consists of 13 residues.